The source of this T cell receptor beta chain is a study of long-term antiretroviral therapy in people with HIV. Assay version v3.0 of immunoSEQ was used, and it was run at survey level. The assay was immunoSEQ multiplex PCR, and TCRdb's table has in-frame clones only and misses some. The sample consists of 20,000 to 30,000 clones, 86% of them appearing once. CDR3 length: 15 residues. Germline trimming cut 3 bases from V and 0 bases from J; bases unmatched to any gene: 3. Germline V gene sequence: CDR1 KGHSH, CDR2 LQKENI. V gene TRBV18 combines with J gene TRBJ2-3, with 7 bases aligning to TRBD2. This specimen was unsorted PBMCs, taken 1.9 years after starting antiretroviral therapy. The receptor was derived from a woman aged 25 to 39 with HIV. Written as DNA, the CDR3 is TGTGCCAGCTCACCGACTAGCCTTAGCACAGATACGCAGTATTTT. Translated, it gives CASSPTSLSTDTQYF.